The 23 T cell receptor beta chains below come from one sample, sequenced in a study of blood T cells in healthy people across ages. Combining a sample-barcoded 5' primer with a J-beta primer mix, a second PCR ran for 7 to 11 cycles. TCRdb independently ran MiXCR on the 5' RACE reads; one entry per CDR3 protein. The profile shows about 780,000 distinct CDR3 sequences, around half of them singletons. The sample was blood. The receptors were gathered from a man older than 75 in good health.

The chain is built from TRBV28 and TRBJ2-3; perhaps D is TRBD1 or TRBD2 (5 bases each). The CDR3 has 15 residues. V was shortened by 8 bases and J by 3 bases, with 18 bases between the two germline ends. Germline CDR1 reads MDHEN; CDR2 reads SYDVKM. The CDR3 region has the DNA TGTGCCAGCTCGACCCTCGGGACGTTAACAGATACGCAGTATTTT. Encoded protein: CASSTLGTLTDTQYF.

V usage is TRBV7-2 and J usage is TRBJ2-1, with D perhaps TRBD2 (6 bases). The germline V and J ends were trimmed by 6 bases and 2 bases, with 11 bases remaining between them. CDR1 and CDR2 (germline): SGHTA, FQGNSA. This CDR3 is built from 14 residues. The CDR3 reads CASSLEGTYNEQFF. The DNA for the CDR3 is TGTGCCAGCAGTTTGGAGGGGACCTACAATGAGCAGTTCTTC. Supplemented by reference TRBV7-2 and TRBJ2-1, the full variable domain reads GAGVSQSPSNKVTEKGKDVELRCDPISGHTALYWYRQSLGQGLEFLIYFQGNSAPDKSGLPSDRFSAERTGGSVSTLTIQRTQQEDSAVYLCASSLEGTYNEQFFGPGTRLTVL.

V usage is TRBV11-2 and J usage is TRBJ2-7, with TRBD2 identical over 13 bases. The germline gives CDR1 SGHAT, CDR2 FQNNGV. The CDR3 totals 18 residues. V trimming: 5 bases; J trimming: 3 bases; junction bases outside the gene matches: 13. CDR3 loop: CASSPTVILAGGLYEQYF. The CDR3, as DNA: TGTGCCAGCAGCCCCACCGTGATACTAGCGGGGGGGCTCTACGAGCAGTACTTC. Combining the CDR3 with reference TRBV11-2 and TRBJ2-7 gives the whole variable domain EAGVAQSPRYKIIEKRQSVAFWCNPISGHATLYWYQQILGQGPKLLIQFQNNGVVDDSQLPKDRFSAERLKGVDSTLKIQPAKLEDSAVYLCASSPTVILAGGLYEQYFGPGTRLTVT.

This clonotype appeared a few times. This chain uses TRBV6-4 with TRBJ2-3; 7 nucleotides agree with TRBD2. CDR1 MRHNA and CDR2 SNTAGT come from the germline V gene. Trimming took 3 bases from V and 2 from J; bases not matched to a gene: 5. This CDR3 spans 15 amino acids. In DNA, the CDR3 is TGTGCCAGCAGTGAAGCGGGGAGCACCACAGATACGCAGTATTTT. It translates to CASSEAGSTTDTQYF.

The chain uses TRBV5-6 and TRBJ2-7; 10 bases match TRBD1. The germline CDR1 and CDR2 sequences are SGHDT and YYEEEE. The CDR3 length is 15 residues. Germline trimming cut 2 bases from V and 5 bases from J; bases unmatched to any gene: 7. CDR3 in amino acids: CASSLPGQGSHEQYF. The CDR3 region has the DNA TGTGCCAGCAGCTTACCGGGACAGGGGTCCCACGAGCAGTACTTC.

J is TRBJ2-3 and V is TRBV9; perhaps TRBD2 as D (6 bases). Trimming shortened V by 2 bases and J by 0 bases, and 10 bases separated the two germline ends. CDR1 and CDR2 (germline): SGDLS, YYNGEE. The CDR3 covers 15 residues. CDR3 in amino acids: CASSVSGQSTDTQYF. CDR3 coding DNA: TGTGCCAGCAGCGTGAGCGGGCAGAGCACAGATACGCAGTATTTT.

This clonotype was seen a handful of times. The genes are TRBV4-2 and TRBJ2-5; D is uncertain. The CDR3 contains 13 residues. The V gene's germline CDR1 is LGHNA and CDR2 YNFKEQ. The V gene lost 3 bases and the J gene lost 7 bases, with 12 bases spanning the gap. Here the CDR3 reads CASSQTTRGTQYF. CDR3 DNA: TGTGCCAGCAGCCAGACGACCCGAGGGACCCAGTACTTC.

J is TRBJ2-6 and V is TRBV29-1, with no clear D. The germline CDR1 and CDR2 sequences are SQVTM and ANQGSEA. The V end was cut by 4 bases, the J end by 2 bases, with 3 bases between. The CDR3 has 12 residues. CDR3 DNA sequence: TGCAGCGTTGCGGCTGGGGCCAACGTCCTGACTTTC. This translates into CSVAAGANVLTF.

The rearrangement joins TRBV7-9 to TRBJ2-5; D is perhaps TRBD2 (6 bases). Trimming stripped 0 bases from V and 5 bases from J, with 16 bases between. Germline values: CDR1 SEHNR, CDR2 FQNEAQ (reference sequence). There are 16 residues in the CDR3. The CDR3 nucleotides read TGTGCCAGCAGCTTAGCATCAAACCATGGGGGGGAGACCCAGTACTTC. Translating gives CASSLASNHGGETQYF.

The chain couples TRBV7-2 to TRBJ2-7, with 9 bases identical to TRBD2. The CDR3 is made up of 14 amino acids. CDR1 SGHTA and CDR2 FQGNSA come from the germline V gene. The trim removed 8 bases at V and 2 bases at J, leaving 7 bases unmatched. CDR3 region: CASAGREGTYEQYF. As DNA, the CDR3 is TGTGCCAGCGCTGGGCGGGAGGGCACCTACGAGCAGTACTTC.

In this sample, this clonotype turned up a few times. V usage is TRBV7-2 and J usage is TRBJ2-5, with 8 bases matching TRBD2. The germline V gene has CDR1 SGHTA and CDR2 FQGNSA. This CDR3 contains 16 residues. V lost 0 bases and J lost 2; bases outside the gene matches: 5. The CDR3 loop reads CASSLAGLGLQETQYF. As DNA, the CDR3 is TGTGCCAGCAGCTTAGCGGGACTAGGTTTGCAAGAGACCCAGTACTTC.

This clonotype was seen a handful of times. The chain is built from TRBV4-2 and TRBJ2-1, with 8 bases lining up with TRBD2. Matching the DNA end better, TRBJ2-7 makes the J call doubtful. The V gene's germline CDR1 is LGHNA and CDR2 YNFKEQ. The CDR3 has 16 residues. The CDR3 loop reads CASSQGPGLGNNEQYF. CDR3 nucleotides: TGTGCCAGCAGCCAAGGGCCGGGACTAGGTAACAATGAGCAGTACTTC.

This clonotype was counted only a few times. The gene calls are TRBV20-1 and TRBJ2-3; 10 bases map to TRBD2. V dropped 6 bases and J dropped 5; count of bases not matched to a gene: 11. Germline loops: CDR1 DFQATT, CDR2 SNEGSKA (reference sequence). This CDR3 comprises 15 residues. For the CDR3, the DNA is TGCAGTGCCCTCGGACTAGCGGTTTGGGGAGATACGCAGTATTTT. Translating it yields CSALGLAVWGDTQYF.

This sequence joins TRBV24-1 and TRBJ2-2; 11 bases align to TRBD2. Trimming removed 4 bases from V and 0 bases from J; junction bases left unmatched: 3. The CDR3 runs 17 residues. CDR1 and CDR2 from the germline V gene are KGHDR and SFDVKD. The CDR3 DNA sequence: TGTGCCACCAGTGACCTGGGACTAGCGGCGAACACCGGGGAGCTGTTTTTT. This encodes CATSDLGLAANTGELFF.

The V call is TRBV7-2, the J call TRBJ1-6; 9 bases line up with TRBD1. Trimming took 1 base from V and 0 from J; bases not matched to a gene: 7. Germline CDR1 is SGHTA and CDR2 is FQGNSA. The CDR3 contains 19 residues. The DNA for the CDR3 is TGTGCCAGCAGCTTAGGACTGGGACAGGGAGTCTCCTATAATTCACCCCTCCACTTT. Translating gives CASSLGLGQGVSYNSPLHF.

This chain joins TRBV20-1 and TRBJ2-4; 10 bases match TRBD2. Germline assignment: CDR1 DFQATT and CDR2 SNEGSKA (reference sequence). This CDR3 region has 15 residues. V shed 3 bases and J 9 bases; nucleotides not matched to a gene: 11. The CDR3 nucleotides are TGCAGTGCTAGTGGGGCTAGCGGGGGACCGGGCATTCAGTACTTC. It codes for CSASGASGGPGIQYF.

This clonotype was picked up a small number of times. This sequence joins TRBV7-2 and TRBJ2-3; 11 bases agree with TRBD2. CDR3 length: 16 residues. Germline-derived CDR1 and CDR2 are SGHTA and FQGNSA. V lost 3 bases and J lost 3; bases outside the gene matches: 5. In DNA, the CDR3 is TGTGCCAGCAGCTTCACTAGCGGGAGTGTTACAGATACGCAGTATTTT. It encodes CASSFTSGSVTDTQYF.

Only one count was recorded for this clonotype. A clone one base away is much larger, so this may be a read error. This chain links TRBV27 with TRBJ2-1, with 9 positions matching TRBD2. The junction had 8 bases not matched to a gene; V was cut back by 5 bases and J by 6 bases. The CDR3 consists of 15 residues. The germline gives CDR1 MNHEY, CDR2 SMNVEV (reference sequence). The CDR3 DNA reads TGTGCCAGCAGTCCCCCGCGAGCGGGAGGCAATGAGCAGTTCTTC. As protein: CASSPPRAGGNEQFF.

The CDR3 DNA reads TGCGCCAGCAGCTCGACAGGGTGGGTTAATGAAAAACTGTTTTTT. This translates into CASSSTGWVNEKLFF. The V call is TRBV5-1, the J call TRBJ1-4; TRBD1 agrees at 7 bases. The CDR3 has 15 amino acids. Germline V gives CDR1 SGHRS, CDR2 YFSETQ. Trimming cost V 3 bases and J 4 bases; bases outside gene matches: 6.

Comments on this clonotype: One junction end disagrees with the germline gene, perhaps due to a read error. The V gene is TRBV27, the J gene TRBJ2-1; 8 nucleotides line up with TRBD1. The CDR3 is 15 residues long. The germline CDR1 and CDR2 sequences are MNHEY and SMNVEV (reference sequence). The DNA of the CDR3 is TGCGCCAGCATTAATACAGGGGGCTCCTACAATGAGCAGTTCTTC. Protein sequence: CASINTGGSYNEQFF.

The sample holds one count of this clonotype. CDR3 in amino acids: CASSLVRGMTNEKLFF. CDR3 coding DNA: TGTGCCAGCAGCTTAGTAAGGGGGATGACTAATGAAAAACTGTTTTTT. The J gene is TRBJ1-4, the V gene TRBV7-2, with D tentatively TRBD1 (6 bases). The V end lost 1 base, the J end lost 2 bases, and 11 bases lay between the germline ends. The CDR3 is 16 residues long. Germline loops: CDR1 SGHTA, CDR2 FQGNSA.

The chain couples TRBV20-1 to TRBJ2-5; TRBD2 matches 7 bases. The CDR3 is made up of 15 amino acids. Germline trimming cut 6 bases from V and 5 bases from J; bases unmatched to any gene: 15. Germline values: CDR1 DFQATT, CDR2 SNEGSKA (reference sequence). In DNA form, the CDR3 reads TGCAGTGCCATCCGTGGGAGGGCCGCATTCGAGACCCAGTACTTC. Encoded protein: CSAIRGRAAFETQYF.

The V call is TRBV7-3, the J call TRBJ2-5, with D unclear. Germline V gives CDR1 SGHTA, CDR2 FQGTGA. CDR3 length: 14 amino acids. Trimming took off 4 bases at V and 11 bases at J, with 20 bases between the two ends. CDR3: CASSYRTNVNEQYF. The CDR3 nucleotides read TGTGCCAGCAGCTATAGGACCAACGTCAATGAGCAGTACTTC.